A single sample gave rise to the 17 T cell receptor beta chains below, sequenced in a study of control samples from healthy donors and cancer patients. The protocol was immunoSEQ multiplex PCR, while the TCRdb copy is restricted to in-frame clones and leaves out a portion. The data hold roughly 120,000 clones, with around 91% observed a single time. Sequenced material: PBMCs. All receptors derive from a woman in her forties or fifties with colorectal cancer.

The chain links TRBV7-6 to TRBJ1-4, with TRBD1 matching over 7 bases. Unmatched junction bases numbered 10, after V lost 1 base and J lost 8 bases. CDR3 length equals 16 residues. Germline CDR1 SGHVS, CDR2 FNYEAQ. CDR3 DNA sequence: TGTGCCAGCAGCTTAGACCTACAGGGGCCGGTAGAAAAACTGTTTTTT. Translated, it gives CASSLDLQGPVEKLFF. Based on the CDR3 plus reference TRBV7-6 and TRBJ1-4, the full variable domain is GAGVSQSPRYKVTKRGQDVALRCDPISGHVSLYWYRQALGQGPEFLTYFNYEAQQDKSGLPNDRFSAERPEGSISTLTIQRTEQRDSAMYRCASSLDLQGPVEKLFFGSGTQLSVL.

V gene TRBV5-6 combines with J gene TRBJ2-7, with a possible D match to TRBD1 (6 bases). CDR3 length equals 14 residues. Per the germline V gene, CDR1 is SGHDT and CDR2 is YYEEEE. Deletions cut 2 bases from V and 6 bases from J, with 15 bases between. In DNA form, the CDR3 reads TGTGCCAGCAGCTTACCAGGGGCCAACGTCGAGCAGTACTTC. This encodes CASSLPGANVEQYF. The full variable domain, its missing parts supplied by reference TRBV5-6 and TRBJ2-7, is DAGVTQSPTHLIKTRGQQVTLRCSPKSGHDTVSWYQQALGQGPQFIFQYYEEEERQRGNFPDRFSGHQFPNYSSELNVNALLLGDSALYLCASSLPGANVEQYFGPGTRLTVT.

The chain couples TRBV27 to TRBJ2-1; D remains unclear. This CDR3 has 12 residues. Deletions cut 4 bases from V and 13 bases from J, with 14 bases between. Germline CDR1 MNHEY, CDR2 SMNVEV (reference sequence). Written as DNA, the CDR3 is TGTGCCAGCAGTTCTCTGATGGGCAGTCAGTTCTTC. It codes for CASSSLMGSQFF.

This chain connects TRBV5-4 to TRBJ2-7, with 8 bases aligning to TRBD1. This CDR3 contains 15 residues. Per the germline V gene, CDR1 is SGHNT and CDR2 is YYREEE (reference sequence). Unmatched junction bases numbered 8, after V lost 4 bases and J lost 2 bases. The CDR3 DNA reads as TGTGCCAGCAGCCAGGGACAGGCGAAAGCCTACGAGCAGTACTTC. Translation: CASSQGQAKAYEQYF. Looking up the rest from reference TRBV5-4 and TRBJ2-7 gives the full variable domain: ETGVTQSPTHLIKTRGQQVTLRCSSQSGHNTVSWYQQALGQGPQFIFQYYREEENGRGNFPPRFSGLQFPNYSSELNVNALELDDSALYLCASSQGQAKAYEQYFGPGTRLTVT.

This clone was seen once. This chain links TRBV10-3 with TRBJ2-7, with 7 bases that match TRBD2. V lost 3 bases, J lost 6 bases, and 11 bases stayed unmatched. This CDR3 is 15 amino acids long. The germline CDR1 and CDR2 sequences are ENHRY and SYGVKD. In nucleotides, the CDR3 is TGTGCCATCAGTGATGGTGGGGGGGAATTCTTCGAGCAGTACTTC. This translates into CAISDGGGEFFEQYF.

This sequence joins TRBV27 and TRBJ2-1, with D hard to call. Germline CDR1 and CDR2: MNHEY and SMNVEV (reference sequence). V shed 6 bases and J shed 0 bases, with 12 bases lying between them. This CDR3 comprises 15 residues. In DNA form, the CDR3 reads TGTGCCAGCAGCCTTAGCCGGAGCTCCTACAATGAGCAGTTCTTC. Its translation is CASSLSRSSYNEQFF.

This sequence joins TRBV14 and TRBJ1-1; the match to TRBD1 covers 8 bases. The CDR3 is 15 amino acids. Germline V gene data show CDR1 as SGHDN and CDR2 as FVKESK. Trimming cost V 5 bases and J 6 bases; bases outside gene matches: 11. CDR3 bases: TGTGCCAGCAGCACGGACAGGGCGAGATTATCTGAAGCTTTCTTT. This sequence encodes CASSTDRARLSEAFF.

This clone is a singleton in its sample. The chain combines TRBV6-6 with TRBJ2-7; D tentatively fits TRBD1 or TRBD2 (7 bases each). The ends were cut back, 2 bases at V and 2 bases at J, with 13 bases in the middle. Germline V gene data show CDR1 as MNHNY and CDR2 as SVGAGI (reference sequence). The CDR3 has 15 amino acids. The CDR3 region is CASSYSGTDTYEQYF. For the CDR3, the DNA is TGTGCCAGCAGTTACAGCGGGACAGATACCTACGAGCAGTACTTC.

The rearrangement links TRBV7-8 to TRBJ1-1; unclear D gene. CDR1 is SGHVS and CDR2 is FQNEAQ in the germline V gene. The length of the CDR3 is 13 residues. V gave up 3 bases and J gave up 8 bases, with 13 bases separating them. The CDR3 bases are TGTGCCAGCAGCTTTTTACGGGCAGCAGAAGCTTTCTTT. Residues: CASSFLRAAEAFF.

The gene calls are TRBV7-9 and TRBJ2-5; D unclear. This CDR3 contains 14 residues. Trimming pared 5 bases from V and 5 bases from J, leaving 15 bases between. Germline V gives CDR1 SEHNR, CDR2 FQNEAQ (reference sequence). The DNA for the CDR3 is TGTGCCAGCAGCCCCAAGACCATCGGGGAGACCCAGTACTTC. Translated: CASSPKTIGETQYF. Looking up the rest from reference TRBV7-9 and TRBJ2-5 gives the full variable domain: DTGVSQNPRHKITKRGQNVTFRCDPISEHNRLYWYRQTLGQGPEFLTYFQNEAQLEKSRLLSDRFSAERPKGSFSTLEIQRTEQGDSAMYLCASSPKTIGETQYFGPGTRLLVL.

The chain uses TRBV27 and TRBJ1-3; 8 nucleotides line up with TRBD1. This CDR3 contains 14 residues. Germline trimming cut 10 bases from V and 2 bases from J; bases unmatched to any gene: 7. CDR1 is MNHEY, CDR2 SMNVEV, per germline (reference sequence). The CDR3 nucleotides are TGTGCCACCAAGATGGACAGGGCTGGAAACACCATATATTTT. Translation: CATKMDRAGNTIYF.

The chain carries TRBV19 and TRBJ1-5, with 7 bases fitting TRBD1. Trimming took 5 bases from V and 5 from J; bases not matched to a gene: 6. Germline V gene data show CDR1 as LNHDA and CDR2 as SQIVND (reference sequence). This CDR3 has 14 residues. In DNA, the CDR3 is TGTGCCAGTAGTTGGGACAGCCGGGATCAGCCCCAGCATTTT. Translation gives CASSWDSRDQPQHF.

The V call is TRBV7-6, the J call TRBJ1-2; D is uncertain. This CDR3 contains 14 residues. The V gene's germline CDR1 is SGHVS and CDR2 FNYEAQ. Trimming left V 5 bases short and J 4 bases short, with 14 bases between. The DNA for the CDR3 is TGTGCCAGCAGCCCCGTGGCAGGAGCCTATGGCTACACCTTC. Its translation is CASSPVAGAYGYTF.

V is TRBV19 and J is TRBJ2-1; D is perhaps TRBD2 (5 bases). CDR3 length: 21 amino acids. The germline V gene has CDR1 LNHDA and CDR2 SQIVND (reference sequence). V was trimmed by 3 bases and J by 0 bases, leaving 27 bases between them. CDR3 in DNA: TGTGCCAGTAGTATTAGGGCTTTGAGGGCCCCCACCCCCAACTCCTACAATGAGCAGTTCTTC. This encodes CASSIRALRAPTPNSYNEQFF.

The rearrangement joins TRBV5-1 to TRBJ1-2; tentative D call: TRBD1 (6 bases). This CDR3 is 19 amino acids long. The germline CDR1 and CDR2 sequences are SGHRS and YFSETQ. V lost 3 bases to trimming and J lost 0 bases, with 24 bases between them. CDR3 nucleotides: TGCGCCAGCAGCTCCCACCGGACAGTTTTGAGAGACGCTAACTATGGCTACACCTTC. This encodes CASSSHRTVLRDANYGYTF.

The chain joins TRBV7-8 to TRBJ1-4, with a tentative D call TRBD1 (5 bases). The CDR3 runs to 15 residues. V lost 4 bases, J lost 3 bases, and 12 bases lay in between. Germline V lookup: CDR1 SGHVS, CDR2 FQNEAQ. In DNA form, the CDR3 reads TGTGCCAGCAGCTCCGTTTGGGGGGCTAATGAAAAACTGTTTTTT. Translated: CASSSVWGANEKLFF.

This clone was counted a single time. V usage is TRBV2 and J usage is TRBJ1-5, with TRBD1 as a possible D gene (6 bases). This CDR3 is built from 13 residues. The V end was cut by 5 bases, the J end by 4 bases, with 9 bases between. The germline gives CDR1 SNHLY, CDR2 FYNNEI. CDR3 bases: TGTGCCAGCAGTAACAGGGAAAATCAGCCCCAGCATTTT. It is translated as CASSNRENQPQHF.